These 15 T cell receptor beta chains share one sample of origin, sequenced in a study of human versus mouse CDR3 diversity and MHC coevolution. The table came from immunoSEQ multiplex PCR; TCRdb's copy has only in-frame clones and leaves some out. Here the sample spans tens of thousands of clones, just under 95% being singletons. Sequencing used naive CD4+ T cells from blood. Stated subset: CD45RO-negative CD62L-positive naive CD4 T cells. Source of these receptors: a person aged 25 to 75 in good health.

The chain recombines TRBV5-1 with TRBJ2-3; 9 bases are a match to TRBD2. The V and J ends lost 6 bases and 0 bases, in that order; junction bases with no gene match: 2. Germline V gives CDR1 SGHRS, CDR2 YFSETQ. This CDR3 is built from 14 residues. The DNA of the CDR3 is TGCGCCAGCAATAGCGGGGGTAGCACAGATACGCAGTATTTT. Encoded protein: CASNSGGSTDTQYF.

The chain links TRBV27 to TRBJ1-1; D not certain. Germline CDR1 MNHEY, CDR2 SMNVEV (reference sequence). The CDR3 has 14 residues. Trimming left V 5 bases short and J 4 bases short, with 14 bases between. The CDR3 bases are TGTGCCAGCAGTACAACAGCCTCTTTCACTGAAGCTTTCTTT. Translation gives CASSTTASFTEAFF.

On this clone itself: The sample contains more than one DNA sequence encoding this CDR3. The CDR3, as DNA: TGCGCCAGCAGCTTGGGAGGGAGTCCCATCACAGATACGCAGTATTTT. This gives the protein CASSLGGSPITDTQYF. The chain has TRBV5-1 and TRBJ2-3; maybe TRBD2 (5 bases). V shed 0 bases and J shed 2 bases, with 13 bases lying between them. This CDR3 is built from 16 residues. The germline gives CDR1 SGHRS, CDR2 YFSETQ.

The CDR3 reads CASSSGQGGADTQYF. CDR3 DNA sequence: TGCGCCAGCAGTAGCGGTCAGGGGGGCGCAGATACGCAGTATTTT. This chain joins TRBV10-1 and TRBJ2-3; possibly TRBD1 for D (7 bases). Trimming shortened V by 5 bases and J by 4 bases, and 16 bases separated the two germline ends. The CDR3 sequence is 15 residues long. The germline V gene has CDR1 WNHNN and CDR2 SYGVQD (reference sequence).

The V call is TRBV18, the J call TRBJ1-2, with 11 bases identical to TRBD1. With 3 bases clipped from V and 6 bases from J, the junction kept 12 bases outside the gene matches. CDR3 size: 17 residues. CDR1 KGHSH and CDR2 LQKENI come from the germline V gene. The CDR3 coding sequence is TGTGCCAGCTCACCGCTTCAATCCGGGACAGGGGGAAATGGCTACACCTTC. This translates into CASSPLQSGTGGNGYTF.

The J gene is TRBJ2-7, the V gene TRBV6-5; 7 nucleotides match TRBD1. Germline CDR1 reads MNHEY; CDR2 reads SVGAGI. The CDR3 has 14 residues. V lost 7 bases, J lost 5 bases, and 11 bases stayed unmatched. The CDR3 reads CASKMGTVPHEQYF. For the CDR3, the DNA is TGTGCCAGCAAAATGGGGACAGTCCCCCACGAGCAGTACTTC.

The chain carries TRBV18 and TRBJ2-1; the D gene is possibly TRBD2 (6 bases). CDR3 length: 16 amino acids. CDR1 is KGHSH, CDR2 LQKENI, per germline. Trimming pared 0 bases from V and 7 bases from J, leaving 16 bases between. The CDR3 DNA reads as TGTGCCAGCTCACCACCGGGGGGAGCCGCCAGGAATGAGCAGTTCTTC. Its protein is CASSPPGGAARNEQFF.

The chain combines TRBV5-1 with TRBJ1-6; TRBD1 agrees at 7 bases. Germline CDR1 is SGHRS and CDR2 is YFSETQ. The CDR3 runs to 17 residues. With 0 bases clipped from V and 8 bases from J, the junction kept 11 bases outside the gene matches. The CDR3 reads CASSLVFGTDRDSPLHF. CDR3 bases: TGCGCCAGCAGCTTGGTGTTCGGGACAGACCGTGATTCACCCCTCCACTTT.

In its sample, this clone was seen once. The V call is TRBV9, the J call TRBJ1-2; 7 nucleotides match TRBD1. The CDR3 is made up of 15 amino acids. V dropped 4 bases and J dropped 4; count of bases not matched to a gene: 10. CDR1 SGDLS and CDR2 YYNGEE come from the germline V gene. The CDR3 is CASSTSTGLIYGYTF. The CDR3 DNA reads as TGTGCCAGCAGCACCTCGACAGGGTTAATCTATGGCTACACCTTC.

The rearrangement links TRBV19 to TRBJ2-5; TRBD2 aligns across 11 bases. CDR3 length equals 14 residues. The germline V gene has CDR1 LNHDA and CDR2 SQIVND (reference sequence). The CDR3, as DNA: TGTGACAAGACTAGCGGGGAACCTAAAGAGACCCAGTACTTC. It encodes CDKTSGEPKETQYF.

This clone was seen a handful of times. The limits of the CDR3 on the DNA are not certain, so only TCRdb's listed CDR3 is given. The CDR3 sequence is CASSPIVGQGAPAYF. V gene TRBV11-2 combines with J gene TRBJ2-7; TRBD1, the table's D call, was not compared with the DNA. Germline CDR1 is SGHAT and CDR2 is FQNNGV. The CDR3 comprises 15 residues, both ends counted.

This clone was found a few times. This chain uses TRBV7-9 with TRBJ1-1, with D uncertain. The CDR3 extends over 10 amino acids. Germline CDR1 SEHNR, CDR2 FQNEAQ (reference sequence). V was clipped by 8 bases and J by 3 bases, with 4 bases between them. Here the CDR3 reads CASADTEAFF. CDR3 sequence (DNA): TGTGCCAGCGCGGACACTGAAGCTTTCTTT.

The gene calls are TRBV5-1 and TRBJ2-2; no definite D call. There are 15 residues in the CDR3. V lost 4 bases and J lost 0, with 10 bases in between. The germline CDR1 and CDR2 sequences are SGHRS and YFSETQ. This CDR3 is CASSGGGANTGELFF. In DNA form, the CDR3 reads TGCGCCAGCAGCGGCGGTGGAGCGAACACCGGGGAGCTGTTTTTT.

The V call is TRBV7-9, the J call TRBJ2-7; tentatively, D is TRBD1 (5 bases). In germline, CDR1 is SEHNR, CDR2 FQNEAQ (reference sequence). Trimming removed 0 bases at V and 3 bases at J, with 6 bases between. The CDR3 is 13 amino acids. The CDR3 region has the DNA TGTGCCAGCAGCTTAGCTGACAGCTACGAGCAGTACTTC. It translates to CASSLADSYEQYF.

Only one count was recorded for this clone. This chain connects TRBV28 to TRBJ2-1; 10 positions agree with TRBD1. V lost 4 bases to trimming and J lost 7 bases; unmatched junction nucleotides: 7. The CDR3 covers 15 residues. CDR1 and CDR2 from the germline V gene are MDHEN and SYDVKM. The CDR3 DNA sequence: TGTGCCAGCAGTTCCCCGGGACAGGGGAGGAATGAGCAGTTCTTC. Protein product: CASSSPGQGRNEQFF.